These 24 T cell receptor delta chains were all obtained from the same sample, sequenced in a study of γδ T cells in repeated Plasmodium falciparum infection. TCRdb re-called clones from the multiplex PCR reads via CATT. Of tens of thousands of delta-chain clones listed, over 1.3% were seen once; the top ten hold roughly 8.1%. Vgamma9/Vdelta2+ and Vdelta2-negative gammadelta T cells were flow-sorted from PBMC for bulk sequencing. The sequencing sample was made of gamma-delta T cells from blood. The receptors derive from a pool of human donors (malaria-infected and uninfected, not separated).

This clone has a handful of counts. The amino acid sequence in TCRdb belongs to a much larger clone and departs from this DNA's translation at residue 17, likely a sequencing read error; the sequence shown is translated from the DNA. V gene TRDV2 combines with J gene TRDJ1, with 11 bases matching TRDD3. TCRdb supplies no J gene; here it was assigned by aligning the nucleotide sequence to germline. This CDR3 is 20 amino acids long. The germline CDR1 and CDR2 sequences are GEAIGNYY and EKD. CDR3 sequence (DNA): TGTGCCTGTGACACCGTTTCTGGGGGATACAAAGCCCCGTACACCGATAGACTCATCTTT. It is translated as CACDTVSGGYKAPYTDRLIF.

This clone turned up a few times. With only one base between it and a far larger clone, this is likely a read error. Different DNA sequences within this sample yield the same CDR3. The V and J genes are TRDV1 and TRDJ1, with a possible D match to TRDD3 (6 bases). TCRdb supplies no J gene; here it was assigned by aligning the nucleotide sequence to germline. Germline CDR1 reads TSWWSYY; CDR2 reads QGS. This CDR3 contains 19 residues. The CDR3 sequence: CALGAGGIPWILRTDKLIF. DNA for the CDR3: TGCGCTCTTGGAGCCGGAGGAATCCCGTGGATACTCCGAACCGATAAACTCATCTTT.

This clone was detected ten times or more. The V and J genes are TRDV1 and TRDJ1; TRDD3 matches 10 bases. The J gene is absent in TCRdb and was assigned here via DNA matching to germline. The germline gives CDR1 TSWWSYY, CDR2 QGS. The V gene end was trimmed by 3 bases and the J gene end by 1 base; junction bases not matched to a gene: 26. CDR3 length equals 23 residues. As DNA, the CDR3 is TGTGCTCTTGGGGATCGAAAGGGACTGGGGGATCTGGACTCGGGTAGGTGCACCGATAAACTCATCTTT. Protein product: CALGDRKGLGDLDSGRCTDKLIF.

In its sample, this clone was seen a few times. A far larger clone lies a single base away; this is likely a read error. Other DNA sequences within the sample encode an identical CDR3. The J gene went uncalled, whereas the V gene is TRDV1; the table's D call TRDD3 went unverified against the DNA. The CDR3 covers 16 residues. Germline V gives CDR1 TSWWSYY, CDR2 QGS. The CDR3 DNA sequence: TGTGCTCTAAACCTACGGCACACCTGGGACACCCGACAAATGTTTTTC. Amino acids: CALNLRHTWDTRQMFF.

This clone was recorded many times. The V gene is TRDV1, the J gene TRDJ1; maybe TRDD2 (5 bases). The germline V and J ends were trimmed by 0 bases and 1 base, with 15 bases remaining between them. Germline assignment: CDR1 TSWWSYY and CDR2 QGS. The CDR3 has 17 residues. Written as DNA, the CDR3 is TGTGCTCTTGGGGAACTTGTCAGCCCCCCTTCCACCGATAAACTCATCTTT. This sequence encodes CALGELVSPPSTDKLIF.

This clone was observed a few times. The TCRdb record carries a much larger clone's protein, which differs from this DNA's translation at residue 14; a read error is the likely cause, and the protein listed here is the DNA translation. The CDR3 DNA follows: TGTGCTCTTGGGGAATCGATAACCTTCCCACCTTTTACTAGGGGATACGCGGGAGCAGCACAACTCTTCTTT. Residues: CALGESITFPPFTRGYAGAAQLFF. The chain joins TRDV1 to TRDJ2, with 9 positions matching TRDD3. No J segment appears in TCRdb, so it was assigned here by matching the sequence to germline. V shed 2 bases, J shed 6 bases, and the junction held 31 bases outside the gene matches. The CDR3 has 24 amino acids. Looked up from germline, CDR1 is TSWWSYY and CDR2 is QGS.

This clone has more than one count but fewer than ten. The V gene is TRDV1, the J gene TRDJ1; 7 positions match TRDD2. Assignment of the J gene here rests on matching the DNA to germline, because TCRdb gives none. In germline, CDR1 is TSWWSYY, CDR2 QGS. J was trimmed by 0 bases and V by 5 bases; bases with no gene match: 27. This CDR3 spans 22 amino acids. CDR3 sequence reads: CALGPREGSYFRIVSYTDKLIF. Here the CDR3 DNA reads TGTGCTCTTGGGCCCCGGGAGGGTTCCTACTTTAGGATAGTCTCGTACACCGATAAACTCATCTTT.

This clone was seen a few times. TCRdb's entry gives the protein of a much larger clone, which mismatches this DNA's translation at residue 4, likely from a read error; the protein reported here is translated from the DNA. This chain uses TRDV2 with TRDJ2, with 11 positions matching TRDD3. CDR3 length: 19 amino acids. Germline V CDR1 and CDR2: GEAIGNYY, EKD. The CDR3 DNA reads TGTGCCTGTAACACTTTAGACTGGGGGATAACCAATTTGACAGCACAACTCTTCTTT. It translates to CACNTLDWGITNLTAQLFF.

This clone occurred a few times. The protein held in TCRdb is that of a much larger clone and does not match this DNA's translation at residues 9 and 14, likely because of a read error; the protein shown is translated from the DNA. This CDR3 reads CACDTVGLRAHSYADKLIF. The CDR3 nucleotides are TGTGCCTGTGACACCGTAGGGCTGAGGGCACATTCTTACGCCGATAAACTCATCTTT. The chain uses TRDV2 and TRDJ1; D gene uncertain. Germline matching of the DNA provided the J gene here, since TCRdb leaves it blank. CDR1 and CDR2 (germline): GEAIGNYY, EKD. Trimming left V 0 bases short and J 3 bases short, with 25 bases between. The CDR3 runs 19 residues.

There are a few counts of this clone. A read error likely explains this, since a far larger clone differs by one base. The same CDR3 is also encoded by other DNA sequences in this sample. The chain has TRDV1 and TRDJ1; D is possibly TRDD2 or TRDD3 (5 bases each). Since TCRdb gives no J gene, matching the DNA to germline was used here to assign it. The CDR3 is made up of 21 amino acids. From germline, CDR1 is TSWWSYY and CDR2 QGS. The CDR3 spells CALGELEEVPMPYWYTDKLIF. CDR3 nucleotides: TGTGCCCTTGGGGAACTAGAGGAAGTGCCCATGCCCTACTGGTACACCGATAAACTCATCTTT.

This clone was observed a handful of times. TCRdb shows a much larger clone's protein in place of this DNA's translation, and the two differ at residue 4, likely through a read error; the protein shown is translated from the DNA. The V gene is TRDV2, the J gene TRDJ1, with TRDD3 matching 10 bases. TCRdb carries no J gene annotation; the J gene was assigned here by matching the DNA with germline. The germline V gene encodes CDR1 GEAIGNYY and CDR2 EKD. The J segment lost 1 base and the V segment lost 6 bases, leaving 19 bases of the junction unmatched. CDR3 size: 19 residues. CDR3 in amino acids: CACNSLLRGGGYITDKLIF. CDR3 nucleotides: TGTGCCTGTAACTCGCTCCTACGGGGTGGGGGATACATCACCGATAAACTCATCTTT.

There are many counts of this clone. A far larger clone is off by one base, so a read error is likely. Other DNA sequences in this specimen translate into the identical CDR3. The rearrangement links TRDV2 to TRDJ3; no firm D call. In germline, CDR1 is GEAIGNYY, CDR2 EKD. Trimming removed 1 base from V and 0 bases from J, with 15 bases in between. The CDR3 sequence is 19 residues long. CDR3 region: CACDTGGFGSSWDTRQMFF. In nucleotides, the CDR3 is TGTGCCTGTGACACTGGAGGATTCGGGAGCTCCTGGGACACCCGACAGATGTTTTTC.

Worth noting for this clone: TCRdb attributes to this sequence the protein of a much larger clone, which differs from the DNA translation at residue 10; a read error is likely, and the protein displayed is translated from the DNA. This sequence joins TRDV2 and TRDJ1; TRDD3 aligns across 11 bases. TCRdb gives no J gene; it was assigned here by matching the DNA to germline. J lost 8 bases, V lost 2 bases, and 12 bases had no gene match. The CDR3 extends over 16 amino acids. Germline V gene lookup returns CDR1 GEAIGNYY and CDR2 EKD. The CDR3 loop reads CACDNLGDTRTLKLIF. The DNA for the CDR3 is TGTGCCTGTGACAATCTGGGGGATACCCGCACCCTAAAACTCATCTTT.

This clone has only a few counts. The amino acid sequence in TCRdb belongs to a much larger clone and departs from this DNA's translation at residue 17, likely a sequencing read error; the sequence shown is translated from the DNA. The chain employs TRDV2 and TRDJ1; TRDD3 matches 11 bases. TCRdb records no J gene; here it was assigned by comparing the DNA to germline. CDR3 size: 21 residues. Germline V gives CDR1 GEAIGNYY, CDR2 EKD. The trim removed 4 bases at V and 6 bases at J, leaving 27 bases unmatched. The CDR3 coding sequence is TGTGCCTGTGATATAATAGGCGGCTCGCCTGGGGGATACTTCAAGGGTTATAAACTCATCTTT. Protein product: CACDIIGGSPGGYFKGYKLIF.

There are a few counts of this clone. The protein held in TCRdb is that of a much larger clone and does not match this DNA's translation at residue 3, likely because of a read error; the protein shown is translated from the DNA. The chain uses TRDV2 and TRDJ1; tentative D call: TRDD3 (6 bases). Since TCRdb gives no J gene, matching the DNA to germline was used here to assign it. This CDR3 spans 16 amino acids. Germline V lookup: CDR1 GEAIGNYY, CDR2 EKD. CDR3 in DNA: TGTGCCTATGACACCGTTGGGGGCCCCACCCCCGATAAACTCATCTTT. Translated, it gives CAYDTVGGPTPDKLIF.

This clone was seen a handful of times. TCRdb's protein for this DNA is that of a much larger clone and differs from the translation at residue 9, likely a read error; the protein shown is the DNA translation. Here the CDR3 reads CALGELGLRLLTGRYTDKLIF. Here the CDR3 DNA reads TGTGCTCTTGGGGAACTGGGCCTCCGCCTTCTTACGGGGAGGTACACCGATAAACTCATCTTT. This chain joins TRDV1 and TRDJ1, with D possibly called TRDD2 or TRDD3 (5 bases each). Germline V gene lookup returns CDR1 TSWWSYY and CDR2 QGS. This CDR3 contains 21 residues. The V gene lost 0 bases and the J gene lost 0 bases, with 26 bases spanning the gap.

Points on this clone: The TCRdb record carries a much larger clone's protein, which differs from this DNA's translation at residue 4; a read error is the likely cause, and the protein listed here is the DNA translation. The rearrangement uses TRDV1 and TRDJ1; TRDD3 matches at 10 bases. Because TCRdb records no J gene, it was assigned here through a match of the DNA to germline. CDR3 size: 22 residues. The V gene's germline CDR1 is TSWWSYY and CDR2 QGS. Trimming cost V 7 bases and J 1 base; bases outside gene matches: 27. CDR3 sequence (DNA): TGTGCTCTTGAGGACGCTCTTCTTACCGCAGAAACTGGGGGATTCTTCACCGATAAACTCATCTTT. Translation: CALEDALLTAETGGFFTDKLIF.

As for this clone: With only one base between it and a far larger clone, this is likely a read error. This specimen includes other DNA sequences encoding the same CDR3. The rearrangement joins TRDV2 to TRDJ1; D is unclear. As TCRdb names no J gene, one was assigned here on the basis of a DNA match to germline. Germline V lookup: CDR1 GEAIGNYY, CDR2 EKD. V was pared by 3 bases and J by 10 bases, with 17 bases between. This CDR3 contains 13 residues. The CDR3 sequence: CACDEEAQLGLIF. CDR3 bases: TGTGCCTGTGACGAGGAGGCGCAATTAGGACTCATCTTT.

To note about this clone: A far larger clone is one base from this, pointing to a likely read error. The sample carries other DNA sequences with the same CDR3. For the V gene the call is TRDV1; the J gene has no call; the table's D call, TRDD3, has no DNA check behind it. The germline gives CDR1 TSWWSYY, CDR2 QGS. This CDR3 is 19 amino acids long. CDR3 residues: CALGELLTSWGGLTAQLFF. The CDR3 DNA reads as TGTGCTCTTGGGGAACTATTAACTTCCTGGGGGGGATTGACAGCACAACTCTTCTTC.

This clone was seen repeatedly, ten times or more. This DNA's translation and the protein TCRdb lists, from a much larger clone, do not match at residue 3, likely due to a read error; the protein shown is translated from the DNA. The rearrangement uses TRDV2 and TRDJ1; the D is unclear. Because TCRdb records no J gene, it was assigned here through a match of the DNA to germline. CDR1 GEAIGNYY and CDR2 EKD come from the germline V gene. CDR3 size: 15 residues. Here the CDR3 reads CARDRGTRNTDKLIF. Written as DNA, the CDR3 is TGTGCCCGTGACCGGGGTACCCGAAACACCGATAAACTCATCTTT.

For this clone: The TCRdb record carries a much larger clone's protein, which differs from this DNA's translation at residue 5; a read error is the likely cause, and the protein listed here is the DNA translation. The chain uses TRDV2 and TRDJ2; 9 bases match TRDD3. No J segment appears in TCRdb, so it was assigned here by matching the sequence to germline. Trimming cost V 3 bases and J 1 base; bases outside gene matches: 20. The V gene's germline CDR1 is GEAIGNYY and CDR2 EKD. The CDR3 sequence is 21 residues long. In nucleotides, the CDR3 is TGTGCCTGTGACCCCTTCCTTGACTGGGGGACAAGGGCCTATTTGACAGCACAACTCTTCTTT. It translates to CACDPFLDWGTRAYLTAQLFF.

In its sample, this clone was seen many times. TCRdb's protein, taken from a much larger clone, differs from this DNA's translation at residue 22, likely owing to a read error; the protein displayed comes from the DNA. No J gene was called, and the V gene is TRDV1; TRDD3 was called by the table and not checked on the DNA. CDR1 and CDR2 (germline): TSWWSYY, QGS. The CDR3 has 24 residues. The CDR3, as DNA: TGTGCTCTTGGGGGCCGAGCCCAGGGCTACAACCTCGTACTGGGTCTCCCCTTCGCCGATAAACCCATCTTT. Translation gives CALGGRAQGYNLVLGLPFADKPIF.

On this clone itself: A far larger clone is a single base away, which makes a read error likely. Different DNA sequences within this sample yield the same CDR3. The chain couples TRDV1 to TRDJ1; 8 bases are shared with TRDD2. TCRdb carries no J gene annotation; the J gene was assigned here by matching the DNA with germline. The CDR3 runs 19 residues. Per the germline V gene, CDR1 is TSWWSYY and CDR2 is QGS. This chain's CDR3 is CALGIPALPTKTYPDKLIF. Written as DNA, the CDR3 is TGCGCTCTTGGGATTCCCGCTCTTCCTACCAAGACGTACCCCGATAAACTCATCTTT.

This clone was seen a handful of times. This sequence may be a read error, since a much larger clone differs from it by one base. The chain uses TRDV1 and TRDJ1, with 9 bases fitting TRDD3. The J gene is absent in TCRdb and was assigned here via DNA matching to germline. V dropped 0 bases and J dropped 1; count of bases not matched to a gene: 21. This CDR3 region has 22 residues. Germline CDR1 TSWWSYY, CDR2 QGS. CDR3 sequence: CALGELSLSALLGDTATDKLIF. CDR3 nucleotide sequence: TGTGCTCTTGGGGAACTATCTCTTAGTGCCCTACTGGGGGACACAGCCACCGATAAACTCATCTTT.